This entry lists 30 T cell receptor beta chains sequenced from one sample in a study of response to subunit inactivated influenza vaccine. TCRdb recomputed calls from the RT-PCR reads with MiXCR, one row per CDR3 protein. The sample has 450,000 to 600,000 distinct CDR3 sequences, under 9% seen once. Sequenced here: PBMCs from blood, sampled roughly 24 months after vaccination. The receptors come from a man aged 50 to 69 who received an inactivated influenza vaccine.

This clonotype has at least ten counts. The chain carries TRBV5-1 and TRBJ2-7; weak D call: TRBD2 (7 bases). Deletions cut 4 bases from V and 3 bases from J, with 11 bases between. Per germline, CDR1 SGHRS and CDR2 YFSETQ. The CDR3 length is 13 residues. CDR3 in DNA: TGCGCCAGCAGCGGGAGGGGGAACTACGAGCAGTACTTC. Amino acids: CASSGRGNYEQYF.

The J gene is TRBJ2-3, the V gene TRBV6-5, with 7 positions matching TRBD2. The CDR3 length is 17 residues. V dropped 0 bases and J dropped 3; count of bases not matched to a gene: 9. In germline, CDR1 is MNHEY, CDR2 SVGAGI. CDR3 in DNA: TGTGCCAGCAGTTACTCTTTCCTAGCGGAAGTAACAGATACGCAGTATTTT. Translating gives CASSYSFLAEVTDTQYF.

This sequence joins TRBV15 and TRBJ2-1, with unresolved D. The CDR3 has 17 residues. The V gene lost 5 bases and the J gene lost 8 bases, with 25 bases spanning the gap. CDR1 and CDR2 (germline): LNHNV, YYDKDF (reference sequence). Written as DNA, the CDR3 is TGTGCCACCAGCGGTAGAGGTTACCAACGCCTTTTTTATGAGCAGTTCTTC. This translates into CATSGRGYQRLFYEQFF.

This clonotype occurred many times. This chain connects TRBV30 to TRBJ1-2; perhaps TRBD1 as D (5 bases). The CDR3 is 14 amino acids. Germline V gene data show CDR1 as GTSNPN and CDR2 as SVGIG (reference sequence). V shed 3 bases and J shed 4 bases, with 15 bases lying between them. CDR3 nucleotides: TGTGCCTGGAGGCAGCAAGGGACTTTCTATGGCTACACCTTC. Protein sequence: CAWRQQGTFYGYTF. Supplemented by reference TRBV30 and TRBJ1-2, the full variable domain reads SQTIHQWPATLVQPVGSPLSLECTVEGTSNPNLYWYRQAAGRGLQLLFYSVGIGQISSEVPQNLSASRPQDRQFILSSKKLLLSDSGFYLCAWRQQGTFYGYTFGSGTRLTVV.

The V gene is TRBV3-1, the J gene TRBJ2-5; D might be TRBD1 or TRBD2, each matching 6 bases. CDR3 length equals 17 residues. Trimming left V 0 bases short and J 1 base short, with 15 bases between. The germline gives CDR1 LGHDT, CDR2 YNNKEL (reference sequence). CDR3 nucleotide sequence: TGTGCCAGCAGCCAAGATTTAGGGGGAGGAACCCAAGAGACCCAGTACTTC. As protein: CASSQDLGGGTQETQYF.

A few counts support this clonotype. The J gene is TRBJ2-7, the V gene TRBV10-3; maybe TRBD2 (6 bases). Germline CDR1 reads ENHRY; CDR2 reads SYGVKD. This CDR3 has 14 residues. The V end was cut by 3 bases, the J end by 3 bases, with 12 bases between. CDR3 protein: CAISERGRLYEQYF. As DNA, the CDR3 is TGTGCCATCAGTGAAAGAGGGAGGCTCTACGAGCAGTACTTC.

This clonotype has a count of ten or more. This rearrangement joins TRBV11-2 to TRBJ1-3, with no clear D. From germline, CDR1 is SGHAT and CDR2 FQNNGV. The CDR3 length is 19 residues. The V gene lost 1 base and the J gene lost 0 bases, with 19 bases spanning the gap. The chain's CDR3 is CASSLVEGRIVRSGNTIYF. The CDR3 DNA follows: TGTGCCAGCAGCTTAGTAGAGGGTCGGATCGTCCGCTCTGGAAACACCATATATTTT.

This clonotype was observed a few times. The CDR3 protein is CASSWPRGAMNTEAFF. In DNA form, the CDR3 reads TGTGCCAGCAGCTGGCCACGGGGGGCCATGAACACTGAAGCTTTCTTT. The V call is TRBV7-8, the J call TRBJ1-1, with D possibly matching TRBD1 (6 bases). V lost 4 bases and J lost 0, with 15 bases in between. The CDR3 is 16 amino acids. Per germline, CDR1 SGHVS and CDR2 FQNEAQ.

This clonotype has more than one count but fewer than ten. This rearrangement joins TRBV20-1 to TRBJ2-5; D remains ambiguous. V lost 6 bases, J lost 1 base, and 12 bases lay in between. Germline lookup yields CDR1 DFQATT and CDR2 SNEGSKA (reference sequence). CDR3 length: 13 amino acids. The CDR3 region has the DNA TGCAGTGCCATTAGTAGTAGCCAAGAGACCCAGTACTTC. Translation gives CSAISSSQETQYF.

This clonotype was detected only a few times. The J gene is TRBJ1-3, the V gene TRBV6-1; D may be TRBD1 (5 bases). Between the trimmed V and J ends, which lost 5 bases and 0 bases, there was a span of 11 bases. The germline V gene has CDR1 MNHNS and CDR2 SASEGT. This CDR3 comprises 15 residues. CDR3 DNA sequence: TGTGCCAGCAGTACCAGGGCATTCTCTGGAAACACCATATATTTT. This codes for CASSTRAFSGNTIYF.

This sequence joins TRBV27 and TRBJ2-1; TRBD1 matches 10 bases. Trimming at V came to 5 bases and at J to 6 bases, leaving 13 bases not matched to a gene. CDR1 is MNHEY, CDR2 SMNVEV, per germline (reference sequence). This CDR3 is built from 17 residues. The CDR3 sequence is CASSPDRDRGTGNEQFF. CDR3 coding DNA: TGTGCCAGCAGTCCCGATCGGGACAGGGGTACGGGCAATGAGCAGTTCTTC.

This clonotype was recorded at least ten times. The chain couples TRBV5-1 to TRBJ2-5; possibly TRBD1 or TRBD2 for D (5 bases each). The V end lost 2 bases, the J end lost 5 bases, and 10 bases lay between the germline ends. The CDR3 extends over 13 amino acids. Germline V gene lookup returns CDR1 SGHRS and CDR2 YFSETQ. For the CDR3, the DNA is TGCGCCAGCAGCTTTGTAGGGGAGGAGACCCAGTACTTC. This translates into CASSFVGEETQYF.

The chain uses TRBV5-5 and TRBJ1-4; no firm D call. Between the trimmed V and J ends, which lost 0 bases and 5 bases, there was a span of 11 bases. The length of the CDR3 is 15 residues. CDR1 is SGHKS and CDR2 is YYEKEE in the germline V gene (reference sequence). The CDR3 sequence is CASSLGPGENEKLFF. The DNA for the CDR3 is TGTGCCAGCAGCTTGGGTCCAGGAGAGAATGAAAAACTGTTTTTT. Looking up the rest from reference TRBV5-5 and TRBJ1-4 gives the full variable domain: DAGVTQSPTHLIKTRGQQVTLRCSPISGHKSVSWYQQVLGQGPQFIFQYYEKEERGRGNFPDRFSARQFPNYSSELNVNALLLGDSALYLCASSLGPGENEKLFFGSGTQLSVL.

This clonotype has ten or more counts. DNA of the CDR3: TGCGCCAGCAGCCAAGATAACAGGGACCACGAGCAGTACTTC. Its translation is CASSQDNRDHEQYF. The gene calls are TRBV4-3 and TRBJ2-7, with TRBD1 as a possible D gene (6 bases). The germline V gene encodes CDR1 LGHNA and CDR2 YSLEER. V was clipped by 0 bases and J by 5 bases, with 11 bases between them. CDR3 size: 14 residues.

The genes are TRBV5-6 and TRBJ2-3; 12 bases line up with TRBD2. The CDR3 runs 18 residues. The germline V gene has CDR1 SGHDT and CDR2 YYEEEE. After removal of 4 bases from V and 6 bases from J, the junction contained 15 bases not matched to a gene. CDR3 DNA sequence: TGTGCCAGCAGCCTACGTGGGACTAGCGGGCGTCTTCGGGATACGCAGTATTTT. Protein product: CASSLRGTSGRLRDTQYF.

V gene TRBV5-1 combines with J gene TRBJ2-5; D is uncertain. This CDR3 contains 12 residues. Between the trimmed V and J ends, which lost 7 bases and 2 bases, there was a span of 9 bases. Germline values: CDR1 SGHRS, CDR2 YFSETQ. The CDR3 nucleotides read TGCGCCAGCCGGCAAGAGCAAGAGACCCAGTACTTC. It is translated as CASRQEQETQYF.

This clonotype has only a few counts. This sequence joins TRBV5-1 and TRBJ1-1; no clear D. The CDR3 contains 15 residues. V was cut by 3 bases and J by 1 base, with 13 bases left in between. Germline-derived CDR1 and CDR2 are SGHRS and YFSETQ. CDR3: CASSSAPGRNTEAFF. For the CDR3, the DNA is TGCGCCAGCAGCTCAGCCCCGGGGAGGAACACTGAAGCTTTCTTT. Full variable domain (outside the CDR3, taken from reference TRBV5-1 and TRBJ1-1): KAGVTQTPRYLIKTRGQQVTLSCSPISGHRSVSWYQQTPGQGLQFLFEYFSETQRNKGNFPGRFSGRQFSNSRSEMNVSTLELGDSALYLCASSSAPGRNTEAFFGQGTRLTVV.

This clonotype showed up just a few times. CDR3 coding DNA: TGCAGCGTGACTAGCGGGGGGGCAGAGACCCAGTACTTC. Encoded protein: CSVTSGGAETQYF. The chain has TRBV20-1 and TRBJ2-5, with 14 bases identical to TRBD2. The CDR3 extends over 13 amino acids. Germline CDR1 DFQATT, CDR2 SNEGSKA (reference sequence).

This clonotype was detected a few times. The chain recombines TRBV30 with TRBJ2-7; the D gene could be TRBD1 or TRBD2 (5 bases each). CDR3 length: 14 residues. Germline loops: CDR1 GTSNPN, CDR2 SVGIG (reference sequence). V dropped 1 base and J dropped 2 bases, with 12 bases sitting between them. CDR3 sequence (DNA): TGTGCCTGGAGTGCCTTTGGGACCCCCTACGAGCAGTACTTC. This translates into CAWSAFGTPYEQYF.

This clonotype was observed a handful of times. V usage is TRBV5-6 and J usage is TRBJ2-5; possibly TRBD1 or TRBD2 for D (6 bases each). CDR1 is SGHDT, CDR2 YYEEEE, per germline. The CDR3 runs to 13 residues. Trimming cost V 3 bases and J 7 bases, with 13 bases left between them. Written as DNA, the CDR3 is TGTGCCAGCAGCTGGGGGGCCGGGGGGACCCAGTACTTC. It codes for CASSWGAGGTQYF.

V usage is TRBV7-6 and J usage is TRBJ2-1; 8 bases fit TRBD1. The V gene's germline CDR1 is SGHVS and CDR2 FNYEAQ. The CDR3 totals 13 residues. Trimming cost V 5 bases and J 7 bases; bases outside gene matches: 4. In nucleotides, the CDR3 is TGTGCCAGCAGCATTACAGGGGGGAATGAGCAGTTCTTC. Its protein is CASSITGGNEQFF. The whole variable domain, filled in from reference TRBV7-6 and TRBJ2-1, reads GAGVSQSPRYKVTKRGQDVALRCDPISGHVSLYWYRQALGQGPEFLTYFNYEAQQDKSGLPNDRFSAERPEGSISTLTIQRTEQRDSAMYRCASSITGGNEQFFGPGTRLTVL.

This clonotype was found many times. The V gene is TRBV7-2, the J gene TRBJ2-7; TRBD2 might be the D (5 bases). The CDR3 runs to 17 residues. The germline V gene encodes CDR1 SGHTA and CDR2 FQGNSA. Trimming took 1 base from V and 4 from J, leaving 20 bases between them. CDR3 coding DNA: TGTGCCAGCAGCTTAGGGGCTAGCCCCGGTCGTAGGTACGAGCAGTACTTC. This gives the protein CASSLGASPGRRYEQYF.

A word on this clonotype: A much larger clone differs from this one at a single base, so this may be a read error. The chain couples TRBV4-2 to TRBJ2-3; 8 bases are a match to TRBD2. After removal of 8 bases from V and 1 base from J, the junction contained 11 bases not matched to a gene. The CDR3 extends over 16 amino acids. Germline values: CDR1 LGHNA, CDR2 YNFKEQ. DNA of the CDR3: TGTGCCAGCGGCCCCTTCCGGCGGGAGGGCACAGATACGCAGTATTTT. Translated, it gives CASGPFRREGTDTQYF.

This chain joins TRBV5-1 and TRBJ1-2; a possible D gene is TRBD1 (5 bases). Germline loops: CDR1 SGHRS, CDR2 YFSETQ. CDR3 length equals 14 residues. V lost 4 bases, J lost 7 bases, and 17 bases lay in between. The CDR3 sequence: CASSPDTSQRGYTF. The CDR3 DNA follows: TGCGCCAGCAGCCCGGACACATCCCAGCGTGGCTACACCTTC.

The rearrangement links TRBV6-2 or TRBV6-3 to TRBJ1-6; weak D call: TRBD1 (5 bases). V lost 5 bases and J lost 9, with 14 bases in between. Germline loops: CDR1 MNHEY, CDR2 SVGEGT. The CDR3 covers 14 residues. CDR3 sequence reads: CASSPLAGVSPLHF. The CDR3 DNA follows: TGTGCCAGCAGTCCACTCGCGGGGGTTTCACCCCTCCACTTT.

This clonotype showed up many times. The CDR3 sequence: CASSLGSGILLYEQFF. As DNA, the CDR3 is TGTGCCAGCAGTTTGGGTAGCGGGATTTTGCTTTATGAGCAGTTCTTC. The rearrangement links TRBV27 to TRBJ2-1; 8 nucleotides agree with TRBD2. CDR3 length: 16 residues. V lost 3 bases, J lost 8 bases, and 12 bases stayed unmatched. Germline CDR1 and CDR2: MNHEY and SMNVEV (reference sequence).

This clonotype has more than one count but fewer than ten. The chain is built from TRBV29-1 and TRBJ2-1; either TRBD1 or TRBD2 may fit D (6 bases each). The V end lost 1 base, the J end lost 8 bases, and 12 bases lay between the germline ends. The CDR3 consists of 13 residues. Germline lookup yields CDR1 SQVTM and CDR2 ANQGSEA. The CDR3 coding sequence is TGCAGCGTTGAAGGGGGGGCCGTGGATGAGCAGTTCTTC. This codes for CSVEGGAVDEQFF.

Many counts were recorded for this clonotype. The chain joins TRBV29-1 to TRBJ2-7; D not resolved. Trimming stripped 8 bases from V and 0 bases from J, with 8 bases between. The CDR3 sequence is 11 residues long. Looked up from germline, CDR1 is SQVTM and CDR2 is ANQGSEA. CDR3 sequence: CSRKGSYEQYF. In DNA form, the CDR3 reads TGCAGCCGAAAGGGCTCCTACGAGCAGTACTTC.

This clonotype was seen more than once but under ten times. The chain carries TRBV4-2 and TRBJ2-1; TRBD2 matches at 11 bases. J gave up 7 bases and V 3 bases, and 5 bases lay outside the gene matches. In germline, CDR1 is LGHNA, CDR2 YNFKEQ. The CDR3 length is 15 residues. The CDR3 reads CASSHLAGGVNEQFF. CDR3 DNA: TGTGCCAGCAGCCACTTAGCGGGAGGGGTAAATGAGCAGTTCTTC.

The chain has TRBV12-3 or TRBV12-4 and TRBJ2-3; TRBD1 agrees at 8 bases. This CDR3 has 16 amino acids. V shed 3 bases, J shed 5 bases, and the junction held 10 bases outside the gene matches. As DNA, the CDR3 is TGTGCCAGCAGTTTGCCCCCGCAGGGGGCAGGAGATACGCAGTATTTT. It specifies CASSLPPQGAGDTQYF.